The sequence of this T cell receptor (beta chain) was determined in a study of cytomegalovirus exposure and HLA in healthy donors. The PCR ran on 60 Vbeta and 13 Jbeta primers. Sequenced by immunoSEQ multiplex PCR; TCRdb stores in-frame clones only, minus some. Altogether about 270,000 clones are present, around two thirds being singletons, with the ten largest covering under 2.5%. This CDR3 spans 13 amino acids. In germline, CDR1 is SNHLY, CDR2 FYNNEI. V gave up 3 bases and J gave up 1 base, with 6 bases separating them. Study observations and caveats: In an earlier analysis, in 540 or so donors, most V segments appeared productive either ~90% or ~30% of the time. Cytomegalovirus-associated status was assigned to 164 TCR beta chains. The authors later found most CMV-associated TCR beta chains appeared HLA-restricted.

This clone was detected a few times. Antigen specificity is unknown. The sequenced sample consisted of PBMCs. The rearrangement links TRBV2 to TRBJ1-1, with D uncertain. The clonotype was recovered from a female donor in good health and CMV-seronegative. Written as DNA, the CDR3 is TGTGCCAGCAGTGATCCCCGGAACACTGAAGCTTTCTTT. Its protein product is CASSDPRNTEAFF.